A selection of T cell receptor beta chains follows, all from one sample in a study of siplizumab effects on memory and regulatory T cells. Profiling relied on immunoSEQ multiplex PCR, and the TCRdb table lists in-frame clones only, not all of them. This table holds some 75,000 clones, around 93% found once. The source material was CD8+ T cells sorted from blood. These receptors all come from a human donor in good health. The CDR3 runs from the conserved cysteine through the conserved F or W. The D gene is left open where the match is weak. A clone size is listed for some rows: how often the clone was seen (once, few, many), or a class if it is expanded.

TRBV6-4	TRBJ2-7	TRBD1	-	TGTGCCAGCAGCCACCGGACAGGGTCCTACGAGCAGTACTTC	CASSHRTGSYEQYF
TRBV2	TRBJ2-2	-	-	TGTGCCAGCAAATGGACACAGAACACCGGGGAGCTGTTTTTT	CASKWTQNTGELFF
TRBV30	TRBJ1-1	-	-	TGTGCCTGCCGAGAGACGTACTTTAACACTGAAGCTTTCTTT	CACRETYFNTEAFF
TRBV11-1	TRBJ2-7	TRBD1	once	TGTGCCAGCAGCCCCCGGGACAGGGCGGACGAGCAGTACTTC	CASSPRDRADEQYF
TRBV18	TRBJ2-1	TRBD1	-	TGTGCCAGCTCACCAGGGACAGACTCCTACAATGAGCAGTTCTTC	CASSPGTDSYNEQFF
TRBV7-9	TRBJ1-5	TRBD1	-	TGTGCCAGCAGCTTGACAGGGGGCTCGGGTCAGCCCCAGCATTTT	CASSLTGGSGQPQHF
TRBV19	TRBJ2-7	-	-	TGTGCCAGTATGCCCGGTGGGGAGAACGAGCAGTACTTC	CASMPGGENEQYF
TRBV7-9	TRBJ2-2	-	-	TGTGCCAGCAGCTTAACAGGGACGAACACCGGGGAGCTGTTTTTT	CASSLTGTNTGELFF
TRBV28	TRBJ1-2	TRBD1	-	TGTGCCAGCAGTTTACTCGGGACAGGGAATGGCTACACCTTC	CASSLLGTGNGYTF
TRBV7-7	TRBJ2-7	-	-	TGTGCCAGCAGCGCGGACGGTGCTTTTTCCGACGAGCAGTACTTC	CASSADGAFSDEQYF
TRBV5-1	TRBJ2-7	-	-	TGCGCCAGCAGCTACAGTCAGGGCTACGAGCAGTACTTC	CASSYSQGYEQYF
TRBV6-5	TRBJ2-3	-	-	TGTGCCAGCACCCAACTGGATACGCAGTATTTT	CASTQLDTQYF
TRBV7-9	TRBJ1-2	TRBD1	-	TGTGCCAGCAGTAAAGAGGCGGACAGGGTAGCCGACTATGGCTACACCTTC	CASSKEADRVADYGYTF
TRBV5-6	TRBJ2-7	-	-	TGTGCCAGCAGCTCGGTTGATATTAGCTACGAGCAGTACTTC	CASSSVDISYEQYF
TRBV27	TRBJ1-5	-	-	TGTGCCAGCAGCCATAGCAATCAGCCCCAGCATTTT	CASSHSNQPQHF
TRBV2	TRBJ2-3	TRBD1	-	TGTGCCAGCAGTGAGGACAGGGGGGCCGGGGATACGCAGTATTTT	CASSEDRGAGDTQYF
TRBV19	TRBJ1-2	TRBD1	-	TGTGCCAGTAACAGGGGCCACTATGGCTACACCTTC	CASNRGHYGYTF
TRBV30	TRBJ2-3	TRBD2	-	TGTGCCTGGAGTGGATTGACTAGCGGGACAACCACAGATACGCAGTATTTT	CAWSGLTSGTTTDTQYF
TRBV6-6	TRBJ1-1	-	-	TGTGCCAGCAGAAACATGAACACTGAAGCTTTCTTT	CASRNMNTEAFF
TRBV10-3	TRBJ2-2	TRBD2	-	TGTGCCTGGGGGGGACTAGCGGGGACCGGGGAGCTGTTTTTT	CAWGGLAGTGELFF
TRBV5-4	TRBJ2-7	TRBD1	-	TGTGCCAGCAGCTTGGAACAGGGGTCCTACGAGCAGTACTTC	CASSLEQGSYEQYF
TRBV4-1	TRBJ1-1	-	-	TGCGCCAGCAGCCATAGGACCACCGATCTGAACACTGAAGCTTTCTTT	CASSHRTTDLNTEAFF
TRBV4-1	TRBJ2-3	-	-	TGCGCCAGCAGCCAAGATAAGGGGGGACAAGATACGCAGTATTTT	CASSQDKGGQDTQYF
TRBV11-3	TRBJ2-7	TRBD1	-	TGTGCCAGCAGCTTACCAGGGGGTGAGCAGTACTTC	CASSLPGGEQYF
TRBV9	TRBJ2-2	-	-	TGTGCCAGCAGCGGGACTCCGACCGGGGAGCTGTTTTTT	CASSGTPTGELFF
TRBV29-1	TRBJ2-1	TRBD2	-	TGCAGCGTTGACAGACCAACCGGAGGACTAGCGAGCTCCTACAATGAGCAGTTCTTC	CSVDRPTGGLASSYNEQFF
TRBV9	TRBJ2-3	TRBD2	-	TGTGCCAGCAGCGTAGGGGGCGGGGGAAATACGAATACGCAGTATTTT	CASSVGGGGNTNTQYF
TRBV7-8	TRBJ1-1	-	-	TGTGCCAGCAGCTTAGCTGTAACACCCGTGAACACTGAAGCTTTCTTT	CASSLAVTPVNTEAFF
TRBV7-2	TRBJ2-3	-	-	TGTGCCAGCAGCGGGACGGTAGCGGAGGCTAGCACAGATACGCAGTATTTT	CASSGTVAEASTDTQYF
TRBV29-1	TRBJ2-3	TRBD1	-	TGCAGCGTCCCGGACAGGGGAGGGGCAGATACGCAGTATTTT	CSVPDRGGADTQYF
TRBV9	TRBJ2-2	TRBD2	-	TGTGCCAGCAGCACCCCTAGCGGGGGGGCCGCCGGGGAGCTGTTTTTT	CASSTPSGGAAGELFF
TRBV6-9	TRBJ1-2	-	-	TGTGCCAGCAGTTATAACTACAGGGATACTAACTATGGCTACACCTTC	CASSYNYRDTNYGYTF
TRBV6-6	TRBJ1-2	-	-	TGTGCCAGCGGAGAGGCCACCAATCATGGCTACACCTTC	CASGEATNHGYTF
TRBV11-1	TRBJ1-6	-	-	TGTGCCAGCAGCAGGGGACGGACCAATTCACCCCTCCACTTT	CASSRGRTNSPLHF
TRBV19	TRBJ2-3	TRBD1	-	TGTGCCAGTAGCATAACAGGGGGCGCAGATACGCAGTATTTT	CASSITGGADTQYF
TRBV30	TRBJ2-3	-	-	TGTGCCTGGAGTGTAGGAGCGGTTGGTACAGATACGCAGTATTTT	CAWSVGAVGTDTQYF
TRBV5-6	TRBJ2-3	TRBD2	-	TGTGCCAGCAGCTTAGGGACTATTAACACAGATACGCAGTATTTT	CASSLGTINTDTQYF
TRBV4-1	TRBJ1-2	TRBD1	-	TGCGCCAGCAGCCAAGATATGGGCCAGGGGGCGTTGAACTATGGCTACACCTTC	CASSQDMGQGALNYGYTF
TRBV30	TRBJ2-7	-	-	TGTGCCTGGAGTCTGTTCTACGAGCAGTACTTC	CAWSLFYEQYF
TRBV27	TRBJ1-2	-	-	TGTGCCAGCAGTTTATCTGGGGGTGAAGGCTACACCTTC	CASSLSGGEGYTF
TRBV27	TRBJ1-6	-	-	TGTGCCTCGACGGGGACTACTAATTCACCCCTCCACTTT	CASTGTTNSPLHF
TRBV18	TRBJ2-1	-	-	TGTGCCAGCTCACCAAGGTTCGGCCAGACTGAAGCGAATGAGCAGTTCTTC	CASSPRFGQTEANEQFF
TRBV2	TRBJ1-5	TRBD1	-	TGTGCCAGCAGCGGAACAGGGGGCAACAATCAGCCCCAGCATTTT	CASSGTGGNNQPQHF